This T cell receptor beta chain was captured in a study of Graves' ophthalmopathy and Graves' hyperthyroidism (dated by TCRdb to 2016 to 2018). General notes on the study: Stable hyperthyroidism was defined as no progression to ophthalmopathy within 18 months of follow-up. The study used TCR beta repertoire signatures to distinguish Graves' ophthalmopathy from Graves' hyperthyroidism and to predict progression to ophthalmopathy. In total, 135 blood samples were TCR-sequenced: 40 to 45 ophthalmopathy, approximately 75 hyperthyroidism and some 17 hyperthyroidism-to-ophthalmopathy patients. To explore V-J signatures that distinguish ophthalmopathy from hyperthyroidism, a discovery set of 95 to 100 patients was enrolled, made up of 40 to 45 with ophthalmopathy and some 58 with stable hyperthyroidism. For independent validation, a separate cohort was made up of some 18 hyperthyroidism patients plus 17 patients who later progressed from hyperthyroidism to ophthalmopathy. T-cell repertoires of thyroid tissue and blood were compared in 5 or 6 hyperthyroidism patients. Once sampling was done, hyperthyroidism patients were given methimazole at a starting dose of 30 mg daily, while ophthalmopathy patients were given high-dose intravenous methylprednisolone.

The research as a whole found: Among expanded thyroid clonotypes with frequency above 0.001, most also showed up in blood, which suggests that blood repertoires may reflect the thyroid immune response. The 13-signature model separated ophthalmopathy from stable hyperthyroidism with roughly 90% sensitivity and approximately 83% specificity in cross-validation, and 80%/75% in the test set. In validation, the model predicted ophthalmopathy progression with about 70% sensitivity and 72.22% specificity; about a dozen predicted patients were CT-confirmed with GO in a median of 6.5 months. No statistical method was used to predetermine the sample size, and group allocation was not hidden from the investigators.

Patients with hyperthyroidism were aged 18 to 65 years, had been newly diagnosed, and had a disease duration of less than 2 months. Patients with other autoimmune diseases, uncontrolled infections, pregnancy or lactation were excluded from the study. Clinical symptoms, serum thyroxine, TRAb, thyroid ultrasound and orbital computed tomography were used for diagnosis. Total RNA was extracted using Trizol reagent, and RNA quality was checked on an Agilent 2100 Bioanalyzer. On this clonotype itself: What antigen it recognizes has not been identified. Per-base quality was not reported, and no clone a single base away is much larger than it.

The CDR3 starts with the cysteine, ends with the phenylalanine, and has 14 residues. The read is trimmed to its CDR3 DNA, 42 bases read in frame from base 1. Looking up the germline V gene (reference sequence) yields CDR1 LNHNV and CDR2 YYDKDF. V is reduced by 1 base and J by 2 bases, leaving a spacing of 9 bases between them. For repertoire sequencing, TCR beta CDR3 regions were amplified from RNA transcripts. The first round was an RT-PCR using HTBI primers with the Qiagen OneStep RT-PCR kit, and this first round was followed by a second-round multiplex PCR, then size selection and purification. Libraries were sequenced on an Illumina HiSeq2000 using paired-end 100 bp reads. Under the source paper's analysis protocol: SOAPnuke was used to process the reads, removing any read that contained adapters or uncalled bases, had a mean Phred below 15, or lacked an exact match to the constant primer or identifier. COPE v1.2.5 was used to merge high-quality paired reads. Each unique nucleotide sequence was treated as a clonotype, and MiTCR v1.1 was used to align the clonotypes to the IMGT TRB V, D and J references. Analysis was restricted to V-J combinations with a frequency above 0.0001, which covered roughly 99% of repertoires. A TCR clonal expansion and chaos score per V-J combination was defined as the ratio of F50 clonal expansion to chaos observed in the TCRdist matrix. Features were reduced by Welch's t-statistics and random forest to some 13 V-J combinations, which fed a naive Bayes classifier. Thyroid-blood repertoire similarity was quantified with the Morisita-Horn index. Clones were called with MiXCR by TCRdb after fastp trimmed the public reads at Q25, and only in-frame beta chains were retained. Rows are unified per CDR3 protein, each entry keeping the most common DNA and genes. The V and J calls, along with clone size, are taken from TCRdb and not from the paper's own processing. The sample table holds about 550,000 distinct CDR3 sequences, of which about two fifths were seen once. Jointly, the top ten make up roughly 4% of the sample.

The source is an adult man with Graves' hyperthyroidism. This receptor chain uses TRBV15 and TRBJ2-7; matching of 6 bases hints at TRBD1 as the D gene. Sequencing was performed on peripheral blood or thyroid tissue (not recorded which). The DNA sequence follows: TGTGCCACCAGCAGAGTAGGGGGAACCTACGAGCAGTACTTC. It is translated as CATSRVGGTYEQYF.